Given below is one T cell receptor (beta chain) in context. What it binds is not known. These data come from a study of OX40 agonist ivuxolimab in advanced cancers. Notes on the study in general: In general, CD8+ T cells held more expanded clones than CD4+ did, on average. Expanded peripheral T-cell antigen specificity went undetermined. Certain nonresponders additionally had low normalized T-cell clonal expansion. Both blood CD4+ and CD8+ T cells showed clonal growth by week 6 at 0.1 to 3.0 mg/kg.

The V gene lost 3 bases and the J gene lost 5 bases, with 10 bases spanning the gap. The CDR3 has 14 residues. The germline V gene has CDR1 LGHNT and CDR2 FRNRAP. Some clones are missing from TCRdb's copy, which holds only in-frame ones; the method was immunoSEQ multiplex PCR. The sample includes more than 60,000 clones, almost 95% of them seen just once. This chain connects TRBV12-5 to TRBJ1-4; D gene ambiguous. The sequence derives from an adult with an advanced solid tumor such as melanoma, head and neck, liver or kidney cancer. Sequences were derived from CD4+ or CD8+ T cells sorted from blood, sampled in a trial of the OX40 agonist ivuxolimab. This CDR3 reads CASGFGRINEKLFF. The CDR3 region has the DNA TGTGCTAGTGGTTTCGGCCGAATAAATGAAAAACTGTTTTTT.